Below, 25 T cell receptor beta chains from the same sample are listed, as sequenced in a study of cytomegalovirus exposure and HLA in healthy donors. Measured with immunoSEQ multiplex PCR; TCRdb has only the in-frame clones, and not every one. Of a few hundred thousand clones listed, just over 85% are singletons. The sample was PBMCs. All receptors derive from a woman aged 18-30 years in good health and CMV-seronegative.

The chain uses TRBV6-5 and TRBJ2-3; D uncertain. Trimming took 1 base from V and 5 from J, leaving 10 bases between them. This CDR3 region has 14 residues. Germline V gene sequence: CDR1 MNHEY, CDR2 SVGAGI. In nucleotides, the CDR3 is TGTGCCAGCAGTTACTTTTTAGAGTTAGATACGCAGTATTTT. Amino acid sequence: CASSYFLELDTQYF.

This chain links TRBV5-6 with TRBJ1-2; 7 bases match TRBD1. Germline V gives CDR1 SGHDT, CDR2 YYEEEE. Unmatched junction bases numbered 15, after V lost 4 bases and J lost 3 bases. This CDR3 spans 17 amino acids. CDR3 sequence (DNA): TGTGCCAGCAGCCCCGAAGGGGGCCAGGGACTTCACTATGGCTACACCTTC. This translates into CASSPEGGQGLHYGYTF.

The V call is TRBV28, the J call TRBJ2-2; 7 nucleotides line up with TRBD2. Germline V gene data show CDR1 as MDHEN and CDR2 as SYDVKM. The CDR3 totals 16 residues. V lost 5 bases to trimming and J lost 0 bases; unmatched junction nucleotides: 6. As DNA, the CDR3 is TGTGCCAGCAGTACCGGAGGACTAGCGAACACCGGGGAGCTGTTTTTT. This encodes CASSTGGLANTGELFF.

This chain connects TRBV5-4 to TRBJ2-5; 9 bases are a match to TRBD2. This CDR3 contains 15 residues. Unmatched junction bases numbered 9, after V lost 4 bases and J lost 5 bases. CDR1 SGHNT and CDR2 YYREEE come from the germline V gene (reference sequence). The CDR3 coding sequence is TGTGCCAGCAGCCGATATAGCGGGAGCCCGGAGACCCAGTACTTC. Encoded protein: CASSRYSGSPETQYF.

The chain employs TRBV19 and TRBJ2-3, with a weak D call TRBD2 (5 bases). Trimming left V 9 bases short and J 4 bases short, with 14 bases between. The germline CDR1 and CDR2 sequences are LNHDA and SQIVND (reference sequence). CDR3 length: 13 amino acids. CDR3 DNA sequence: TGTGCCAGAATTTTGGACTCTCCAGATACGCAGTATTTT. Translating it yields CARILDSPDTQYF. Drawing the rest from reference TRBV19 and TRBJ2-3, the complete variable domain is DGGITQSPKYLFRKEGQNVTLSCEQNLNHDAMYWYRQDPGQGLRLIYYSQIVNDFQKGDIAEGYSVSREKKESFPLTVTSAQKNPTAFYLCARILDSPDTQYFGPGTRLTVL.

This chain connects TRBV5-6 to TRBJ2-7; D is unclear. The germline gives CDR1 SGHDT, CDR2 YYEEEE. CDR3 length equals 12 residues. V was shortened by 6 bases and J by 2 bases, with 9 bases between the two germline ends. The CDR3 DNA is TGTGCCAGCAATCTAGGAACCTACGAGCAGTACTTC. As protein: CASNLGTYEQYF. The whole variable domain, remainder taken from reference TRBV5-6 and TRBJ2-7, is DAGVTQSPTHLIKTRGQQVTLRCSPKSGHDTVSWYQQALGQGPQFIFQYYEEEERQRGNFPDRFSGHQFPNYSSELNVNALLLGDSALYLCASNLGTYEQYFGPGTRLTVT.

The chain carries TRBV4-3 and TRBJ2-1; 7 bases fit TRBD2. Unmatched junction bases numbered 9, after V lost 4 bases and J lost 6 bases. The CDR3 loop spans 15 amino acids. Germline CDR1 reads LGHNA; CDR2 reads YSLEER. The CDR3 DNA follows: TGCGCCAGCAGCCGTCCCGGGGAGGGCCTCAATGAGCAGTTCTTC. Its translation is CASSRPGEGLNEQFF.

CDR3 bases: TGTGCCAGCTCACCAGGTTGGGGACTAGCGGGAGCCGATGAGCAGTTCTTC. This codes for CASSPGWGLAGADEQFF. The chain combines TRBV18 with TRBJ2-1; TRBD2 aligns across 14 bases. Per the germline V gene, CDR1 is KGHSH and CDR2 is LQKENI. Unmatched junction bases numbered 8, after V lost 2 bases and J lost 8 bases. The CDR3 runs to 17 residues.

Only one count was recorded for this clone. The rearrangement uses TRBV28 and TRBJ1-3, with 7 nucleotides matching TRBD1. This CDR3 is 13 amino acids long. Germline loops: CDR1 MDHEN, CDR2 SYDVKM. The ends lost 5 bases at V and 5 bases at J; junction bases unmatched: 3. The CDR3 DNA reads TGTGCCAGCAGTATGGGACAGCGAAACACCATATATTTT. Translated: CASSMGQRNTIYF.

This chain uses TRBV7-9 with TRBJ2-1; 7 bases fit TRBD1. V lost 3 bases and J lost 9; bases outside the gene matches: 17. The CDR3 sequence is 17 residues long. From germline, CDR1 is SEHNR and CDR2 FQNEAQ (reference sequence). CDR3 in DNA: TGTGCCAGCAGCTTGCCAGAACAGGGGAAATTGTATGGTGAGCAGTTCTTC. Protein sequence: CASSLPEQGKLYGEQFF.

Turning to this clone: Other DNA sequences in the same sample also yield this CDR3. CDR3 residues: CASSLVAGGPGEQYF. The CDR3 region has the DNA TGCGCCAGCAGCTTAGTAGCGGGAGGCCCGGGCGAGCAGTACTTC. V usage is TRBV5-1 and J usage is TRBJ2-7; 10 bases match TRBD2. The CDR3 totals 15 residues. The germline gives CDR1 SGHRS, CDR2 YFSETQ. The V gene end was trimmed by 2 bases and the J gene end by 6 bases; junction bases not matched to a gene: 8.

This sequence joins TRBV27 and TRBJ2-7, with D possibly TRBD1 on 6 matching bases. Germline V gene data show CDR1 as MNHEY and CDR2 as SMNVEV (reference sequence). Trimming removed 3 bases from V and 2 bases from J, with 8 bases in between. The CDR3 spans 13 residues. CDR3: CASSFRGPYEQYF. CDR3 in DNA: TGTGCCAGCAGTTTCAGGGGTCCCTACGAGCAGTACTTC.

The chain links TRBV7-9 to TRBJ2-7; TRBD2 aligns across 7 bases. CDR1 and CDR2 (germline): SEHNR, FQNEAQ (reference sequence). Trimming at V came to 5 bases and at J to 2 bases, leaving 9 bases not matched to a gene. CDR3 length: 15 amino acids. CDR3 sequence (DNA): TGTGCCAGCAGCCCAGAGGGCGGGAGAACCTACGAGCAGTACTTC. Translation gives CASSPEGGRTYEQYF.

The rearrangement joins TRBV7-2 to TRBJ1-5; no firm D call. Germline CDR1 and CDR2: SGHTA and FQGNSA. V lost 1 base and J lost 5, with 12 bases in between. The CDR3 sequence is 15 residues long. CDR3 protein: CASSLDSSGDQPQHF. The CDR3 DNA reads as TGTGCCAGCAGCTTAGACTCCTCAGGCGATCAGCCCCAGCATTTT. The full variable domain, with the rest looked up from reference TRBV7-2 and TRBJ1-5, is GAGVSQSPSNKVTEKGKDVELRCDPISGHTALYWYRQSLGQGLEFLIYFQGNSAPDKSGLPSDRFSAERTGGSVSTLTIQRTQQEDSAVYLCASSLDSSGDQPQHFGDGTRLSIL.

The gene calls are TRBV19 and TRBJ2-7, with a possible D match to TRBD2 (6 bases). Trimming cost V 4 bases and J 4 bases, with 14 bases left between them. The CDR3 covers 14 residues. Germline values: CDR1 LNHDA, CDR2 SQIVND (reference sequence). The CDR3 nucleotides are TGTGCCAGTAGTACGGGAGATGGAAGATACGAGCAGTACTTC. Amino acid sequence: CASSTGDGRYEQYF.

The rearrangement links TRBV6-6 to TRBJ2-7; 8 nucleotides align to TRBD1. This CDR3 has 13 residues. Germline CDR1 MNHNY, CDR2 SVGAGI (reference sequence). The trim removed 6 bases at V and 5 bases at J, leaving 6 bases unmatched. CDR3 sequence reads: CASRRGQGHEQYF. The CDR3 DNA reads TGTGCCAGCAGACGTGGACAGGGCCACGAGCAGTACTTC.

The chain is built from TRBV28 and TRBJ1-1, with no clear D. V was cut by 5 bases and J by 1 base, with 8 bases left in between. The CDR3 is 13 residues long. CDR1 and CDR2 from the germline V gene are MDHEN and SYDVKM. Here the CDR3 reads CASSGPRNTEAFF. In DNA, the CDR3 is TGTGCCAGCAGTGGCCCCCGGAACACTGAAGCTTTCTTT.

The chain couples TRBV4-2 to TRBJ2-1; TRBD2 agrees at 12 bases. Germline V gene lookup returns CDR1 LGHNA and CDR2 YNFKEQ. CDR3 length equals 20 residues. The V segment lost 0 bases and the J segment 7 bases; nucleotides outside the gene matches: 16. The CDR3 coding sequence is TGTGCCAGCAGCCAAGAGATTTGGGGGCTAGCGGGAGGGCGTGGTAATGAGCAGTTCTTC. It encodes CASSQEIWGLAGGRGNEQFF.

This sequence joins TRBV15 and TRBJ1-3; 7 nucleotides align to TRBD1. From germline, CDR1 is LNHNV and CDR2 YYDKDF (reference sequence). V trimming: 0 bases; J trimming: 0 bases; junction bases outside the gene matches: 11. This CDR3 has 19 residues. This CDR3 is CATSRDYPGRTGSGNTIYF. The DNA for the CDR3 is TGTGCCACCAGCAGAGATTATCCGGGAAGGACAGGCTCTGGAAACACCATATATTTT.

V usage is TRBV6-5 and J usage is TRBJ1-1; D perhaps matches TRBD1 (6 bases). The germline gives CDR1 MNHEY, CDR2 SVGAGI. The length of the CDR3 is 16 residues. V was pared by 1 base and J by 1 base, with 13 bases between. CDR3 DNA sequence: TGTGCCAGCAGTTACTGGTCGGGACATCGGAACACTGAAGCTTTCTTT. Its translation is CASSYWSGHRNTEAFF.

V usage is TRBV7-6 and J usage is TRBJ2-3, with 11 bases matching TRBD2. The germline gives CDR1 SGHVS, CDR2 FNYEAQ. The CDR3 is 17 residues long. The V and J ends lost 3 bases and 4 bases, in that order; junction bases with no gene match: 9. The CDR3 coding sequence is TGTGCCAGCAGCTTGGGACTAGCGGACATAAAACCAGATACGCAGTATTTT. Protein: CASSLGLADIKPDTQYF.

The gene calls are TRBV19 and TRBJ2-1; D unresolved. Germline CDR1 reads LNHDA; CDR2 reads SQIVND (reference sequence). This CDR3 has 15 amino acids. V lost 1 base to trimming and J lost 6 bases, with 13 bases between them. CDR3 residues: CASSIGSLSPNEQFF. CDR3 sequence (DNA): TGTGCCAGTAGTATAGGTAGCCTGTCCCCCAATGAGCAGTTCTTC.

The V call is TRBV4-1, the J call TRBJ2-6; 7 bases fit TRBD2. The ends lost 6 bases at V and 3 bases at J; junction bases unmatched: 8. The CDR3 is made up of 16 amino acids. Per the germline V gene, CDR1 is MGHRA and CDR2 is YSYEKL. CDR3 amino acids: CASSPSASGGANVLTF. The CDR3 DNA reads as TGCGCCAGCAGTCCCTCGGCTAGCGGTGGGGCCAACGTCCTGACTTTC.

CDR3 region: CASSQVTGGTMNTEAFF. The CDR3 DNA sequence: TGCGCCAGCAGCCAGGTAACAGGGGGAACCATGAACACTGAAGCTTTCTTT. The rearrangement links TRBV4-3 to TRBJ1-1; TRBD1 aligns across 8 bases. Trimming removed 3 bases from V and 0 bases from J; junction bases left unmatched: 9. This CDR3 contains 17 residues. CDR1 and CDR2 from the germline V gene are LGHNA and YSLEER.

The chain couples TRBV7-2 to TRBJ1-2; TRBD1 agrees at 11 bases. The CDR3 is made up of 16 amino acids. Trimming at V came to 3 bases and at J to 5 bases, leaving 8 bases not matched to a gene. Germline V CDR1 and CDR2: SGHTA, FQGNSA. CDR3 loop: CASSFQGQGVGYGYTF. The CDR3 region has the DNA TGTGCCAGCAGCTTCCAGGGACAGGGGGTGGGATATGGCTACACCTTC.